Here is one TCR beta chain with its context. The antigen this receptor binds is unknown. One base away there is no much larger clone; base qualities are not given. These data are taken from a study of cytomegalovirus exposure and HLA in healthy donors (dated by TCRdb to about 2017). As for the study more broadly: According to a later analysis, the roughly 120 validation repertoires were produced on the same platform as the 680 or so repertoires of the first cohort. To predict cytomegalovirus infection status, the study brought together high-throughput TCR immunosequencing, statistical association of individual TCRs with disease status, and machine learning. The aim of the study was to test whether cataloging public T cell receptors could identify signatures of past pathogen exposure. Along with the approximately 620-subject first cohort, a separate validation cohort of over a hundred different subjects was used.

The germline V gene provides CDR1 SGHRS and CDR2 YFSETQ. V is cut back by 7 bases and J by 4 bases, with 8 bases in the junction unmatched. The CDR3 numbers 13 residues from cysteine through phenylalanine. CDR3 DNA is the only sequence kept; it has 39 bases, read in frame from the first base. Points the paper makes about the study in general: The classifier was reported to diagnose cytomegalovirus status with high specificity and sensitivity in both the original and validation cohorts. All 120 or so repertoires were used to score co-occurrence in the validation cohort in a later analysis, because that analysis had no HLA typing for the cohort. According to the authors, the approach could potentially be generalized to other disease states and immunological phenotypes. A later analysis found that TCRs clustered in the first cohort also tended to co-occur in the 120 validation repertoires, with just under 95% of cluster scores above 0. While some public TCRs were present in many individuals, most TCR sequences turned up only very rarely across donors. In the study, some 180 TCR beta chains were listed as associated with cytomegalovirus. In vitro tests confirmed that a few of the cytomegalovirus-associated TCR beta chains recognize cytomegalovirus antigens.

Library prep was done by the immunoSEQ multiplex PCR assay. The authors processed their data as follows. To diagnose cytomegalovirus status from the catalog of TCR beta chain sequences, a statistical classification framework was built. TCRdb's version of the immuneACCESS table is confined to in-frame rearrangements and falls short of the full clone set. An unresolved V gene accounts for under half of the shortfall where checked; the remainder is of unknown origin. V, J and clone size reflect that table, while D and trimming were determined from the DNA. In all, the sample holds roughly 140,000 clones, and around 90% of those were seen once. Roughly 9% of the sample comes from the top ten. Separate from the roughly 650-subject first cohort, the validation cohort of more than 90 subjects was the group to which the donors belonged.

This chain is built from TRBV5-1 and TRBJ2-7, with 7 central nucleotides matching TRBD1. The receptor comes from a man younger than 35 in good health and CMV-seropositive. The specimen was PBMCs. Here is the DNA: TGCGCCAGCCGAGGGGGCGTCTCGTACGAGCAGTACTTC. Its translation reads: CASRGGVSYEQYF. With the portions outside the CDR3 filled from the reference TRBV5-1 and TRBJ2-7 genes, the complete variable region becomes KAGVTQTPRYLIKTRGQQVTLSCSPISGHRSVSWYQQTPGQGLQFLFEYFSETQRNKGNFPGRFSGRQFSNSRSEMNVSTLELGDSALYLCASRGGVSYEQYFGPGTRLTVT.